This T cell receptor beta chain was profiled in a study of cytotoxic CD8 clonotypes in ibrutinib-treated CLL. This CDR3 contains 15 residues. V shed 3 bases and J shed 0 bases, with 9 bases lying between them. Germline values: CDR1 SGHDT, CDR2 YYEEEE. Sequencing used immunoSEQ multiplex PCR; TCRdb keeps in-frame clones, though not all of them. The sample lists approximately 100,000 clones, 60% to 80% occurring once. Sample: PBMCs, taken after 24 months of ibrutinib treatment. This chain connects TRBV5-6 to TRBJ2-2; a possible D gene is TRBD2 (6 bases). The origin of this receptor is a human donor with chronic lymphocytic leukemia. Written as DNA, the CDR3 is TGTGCCAGCAGCTGGGCGGGGACGAACACCGGGGAGCTGTTTTTT. This translates into CASSWAGTNTGELFF.